This record concerns one T cell receptor beta chain sequence. Its cognate antigen has yet to be identified. An end of the junction differs from the germline gene, which may be a read error. The receptor library was made with multiplex PCR. Instrument used: Illumina HiSeq 2500. TCRbeta libraries were built by three rounds of nested PCR using primers (Table S4), following protocols modified from ARM-PCR. PCR products of 200-500 bp were gel-excised and purified with the QIAquick gel extraction kit before sequencing. On the study's bioinformatics: Reads were cleaned with Trimmomatic, merged with FLASH into complete CDR3 sequences, and assigned to V(D)J germline segments with MiTCR. VDJtools was used to compute clonal diversity as the inverse Simpson's index. Productive reads were defined as in-frame sequences without a premature stop codon. TCRdb itself trimmed the public reads at Q25 with fastp, ran MiXCR and retained productive beta chains. Each record represents a unique CDR3 protein, reported with the most common genes and DNA among its rows. These V and J calls originate from TCRdb's pipeline instead of the authors' own analysis. This sample holds about 86,000 distinct CDR3 sequences; approximately 73% were observed only once. Less than 25% of the sample is in the top ten clones.

RNA was isolated from bulk, unsorted tissue, and RNA quality was assessed with a NanoDrop ND-1000 and an Agilent 2100. The normal lung samples consisted of distant non-tumor tissue collected more than 3 cm from the tumor edge. Newly diagnosed lung cancer patients without prior chemotherapy who had been admitted for thoracic surgery in China between August and November 2014 were enrolled as donors. Patients with previous radiotherapy or chemotherapy, or with another concurrent cancer, were excluded from the study. Pieces of surgical tissue measuring about 1-2.1 cm3 were kept in RNAlater solution and stored at -80 degrees C until use. The data stem from a study of tumor and adjacent non-tumor tissue in lung cancer (dated by TCRdb to about 2018). As for the study more broadly: Of the cohort, about a dozen patients had adenocarcinoma, 2 had squamous cell carcinoma and 1 had small cell lung cancer. Among the approximately 15 patients, ages ranged from roughly 31 to 76 years, about 10 were men and 5 were women, and disease was TNM stage I to III. Sequencing generated a total of 130,000,000 or so productive TCRbeta reads, averaging about 4.2 million reads per sample. The study compared bulk TCRbeta repertoires between lung tumor tissue and matched distant non-tumor lung tissue from over twelve lung cancer patients. For each patient, one tumor sample and one normal lung sample were taken, giving some 33 paired specimens that underwent TCRbeta CDR3 sequencing. General study outcomes and caveats: TCR diversity (inverse Simpson) was significantly higher in tumor than in normal lung tissue (around 460 vs 160, P = 0.0075, Mann-Whitney U test). With only about 16 patients in the cohort, the authors noted that larger samples and more detailed clinical data are needed. The methods do not name the sequencing platform or mention unique molecular identifiers. Significantly higher TCR diversity was found in younger patients, and higher tumor TCR diversity was associated with shorter overall and disease-free survival. Because peripheral blood was not sequenced, blood TCRbeta repertoires in the lung cancer patients of the study were not examined. In normal lung, the top 100 clones accounted for a significantly larger cumulative share of the repertoire than in tumor tissue.

The CDR3 goes from the cysteine to the phenylalanine over 17 residues. This entry keeps only the CDR3 DNA: 51 bases, framed from base 1. CDR1 and CDR2 (MNHEY, SVGAGI) derive from the germline V gene. This chain is built from TRBV6-5 and TRBJ2-1, and 7 junctional nucleotides match TRBD2. Sequencing was performed on distant non-tumor lung tissue. This TCR came from a woman between 45 and 60 years old with non-small cell lung cancer. The DNA reads as follows: TGTGCCAGCGGTTATTCGGCCTCTAGCGGCGAGTACAATGAGCAGTTCTTC. It codes for CASGYSASSGEYNEQFF.